This TCR beta chain was recovered during a study of identical twins. Study-wide points: Insertions ran lower in abundant cord blood beta clonotypes, though not in memory repertoires.

Trimming at V came to 6 bases and at J to 3 bases, leaving 6 bases not matched to a gene. CDR3 length equals 14 residues. Looked up from germline, CDR1 is MNHEY and CDR2 is SMNVEV (reference sequence). TCRdb ran MiXCR on the 5' RACE reads and lists one entry per CDR3 protein. The sample holds some 760,000 distinct CDR3 sequences, 15% to 20% seen once. Points on this clonotype: Its antigen is not identified.

These data were also reused for a study on T cells expressing NK-cell markers. That work adds: Eight donors were sequenced, of whom seven were HCMV-seropositive, while the remaining one was HCMV-seronegative.

This clonotype originated in a young woman in good health. Sequencing input: PBMCs. The chain links TRBV27 to TRBJ2-5; 8 bases map to TRBD2. For the CDR3, the DNA is TGTGCCAGCAGCAGGGACGGGAGGGAAGAGACCCAGTACTTC. Amino acid sequence: CASSRDGREETQYF.